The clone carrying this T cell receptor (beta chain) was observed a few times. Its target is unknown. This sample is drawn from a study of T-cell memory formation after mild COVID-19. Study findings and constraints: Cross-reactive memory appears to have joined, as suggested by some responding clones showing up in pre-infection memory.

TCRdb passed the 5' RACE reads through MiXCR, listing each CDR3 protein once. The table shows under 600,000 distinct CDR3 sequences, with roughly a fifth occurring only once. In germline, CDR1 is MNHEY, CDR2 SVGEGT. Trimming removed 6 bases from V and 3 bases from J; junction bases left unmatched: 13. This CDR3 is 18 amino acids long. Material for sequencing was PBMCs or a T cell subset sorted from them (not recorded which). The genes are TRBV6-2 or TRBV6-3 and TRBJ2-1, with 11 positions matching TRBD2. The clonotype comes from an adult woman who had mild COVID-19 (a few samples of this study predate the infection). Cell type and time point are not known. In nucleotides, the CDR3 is TGTGCCAGCAGAACCGAGCCCACAACTAGCGGGAGCTACAATGAGCAGTTCTTC. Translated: CASRTEPTTSGSYNEQFF.